This is a list of T cell receptor beta chains from one sample in a study of a mutant IDH1 vaccine in newly diagnosed glioma. Their specific antigens are unknown. Clones were sequenced by immunoSEQ multiplex PCR, and TCRdb holds only the in-frame ones, with some missing. The sample shows about 24,000 clones, 82% of them seen only once. Specimen: PBMCs, collected from a glioma patient whose treatment included an IDH1 peptide vaccine. Receptors were obtained from a middle-aged man with glioma. Some clones in this sample may be carry-over from other donors' samples. Each CDR3 is given with its conserved first and last residue. D genes are given only for firm matches. Part of the rows lack a size; the others show once, few, many or a class for expanded clones.

D: TRBD2; J: TRBJ2-7; size: NA; V: TRBV5-5; CDR3: CASSFRGEYRGNLPYEQYF; DNA: TGTGCCAGCAGCTTTCGGGGGGAATATAGGGGAAACCTCCCCTACGAGCAGTACTTC
D: NA; J: TRBJ1-6; size: NA; V: TRBV5-1; CDR3: CASSPAGGHNSPLHF; DNA: TGCGCCAGCAGCCCAGCCGGGGGTCATAATTCACCCCTCCACTTT
D: NA; J: TRBJ1-2; size: NA; V: TRBV27; CDR3: CASSFRQGSPYGYTF; DNA: TGTGCCAGCAGTTTCCGCCAGGGCTCTCCTTATGGCTACACCTTC
D: NA; J: TRBJ1-1; size: medium-sized; V: TRBV5-8; CDR3: CASSFGLDRLLSTEAFF; DNA: TGTGCCAGCAGCTTCGGTTTGGACCGACTTTTGAGCACTGAAGCTTTCTTT
D: TRBD1; J: TRBJ2-1; size: NA; V: TRBV18; CDR3: CASSPGTGVYNEQFF; DNA: TGTGCCAGCTCACCAGGGACAGGGGTATACAATGAGCAGTTCTTC
D: NA; J: TRBJ2-2; size: NA; V: TRBV9; CDR3: CASNQLTGELFF; DNA: TGTGCCAGCAATCAGCTTACCGGGGAGCTGTTTTTT
D: NA; J: TRBJ2-2; size: few; V: TRBV6-6; CDR3: CASWSAGELFF; DNA: TGTGCCAGCTGGAGTGCCGGGGAGCTGTTTTTT
D: TRBD2; J: TRBJ2-7; size: NA; V: TRBV5-6; CDR3: CASSLLTAGSYEQYF; DNA: TGTGCCAGCAGCCTGTTGACAGCGGGGTCCTACGAGCAGTACTTC
D: NA; J: TRBJ2-3; size: NA; V: TRBV7-9; CDR3: CASSLGQGNTQYF; DNA: TGTGCCAGCAGCTTAGGGCAGGGGAATACGCAGTATTTT
D: TRBD1; J: TRBJ2-2; size: NA; V: TRBV6-4; CDR3: CASSDTGTGKTGELFF; DNA: TGTGCCAGCAGTGATACCGGGACAGGGAAAACCGGGGAGCTGTTTTTT
D: NA; J: TRBJ1-2; size: NA; V: TRBV4-1; CDR3: CASSQGGGRGNYGYTF; DNA: TGCGCCAGCAGCCAAGGTGGAGGCAGGGGAAACTATGGCTACACCTTC
D: NA; J: TRBJ1-2; size: NA; V: TRBV2; CDR3: CASSEALTEPYGYTF; DNA: TGTGCCAGCAGTGAAGCTCTGACGGAACCCTATGGCTACACCTTC
D: NA; J: TRBJ1-4; size: once; V: TRBV19; CDR3: CASSTIGQPNEKLFF; DNA: TGTGCCAGTAGTACAATTGGACAGCCTAATGAAAAACTGTTTTTT
D: NA; J: TRBJ1-4; size: NA; V: TRBV19; CDR3: CASSPPGGPWELFF; DNA: TGTGCCAGTAGTCCTCCGGGGGGGCCATGGGAACTGTTTTTT
D: NA; J: TRBJ2-3; size: NA; V: TRBV7-8; CDR3: CASSRTDTSTDTQYF; DNA: TGTGCCAGCAGTCGAACGGACACTTCCACAGATACGCAGTATTTT
D: NA; J: TRBJ1-6; size: NA; V: TRBV7-3; CDR3: CASSLGDGDSPLHF; DNA: TGTGCCAGCAGCTTAGGGGATGGGGATTCACCCCTCCACTTT
D: TRBD1; J: TRBJ2-3; size: NA; V: TRBV14; CDR3: CASGPLGTGGPTQYF; DNA: TGTGCCAGCGGACCCCTCGGGACAGGGGGCCCCACGCAGTATTTT
D: NA; J: TRBJ1-1; size: NA; V: TRBV27; CDR3: CASSRKSFTEAFF; DNA: TGTGCCAGCAGTAGAAAGAGTTTCACTGAAGCTTTCTTT
D: NA; J: TRBJ1-4; size: NA; V: TRBV11-2; CDR3: CASSSGKELFF; DNA: TGTGCCAGCAGCTCGGGGAAGGAACTGTTTTTT
D: NA; J: TRBJ1-1; size: NA; V: TRBV30; CDR3: CAWKGPSQQAFF; DNA: TGTGCCTGGAAGGGACCCTCCCAGCAAGCTTTCTTT
D: TRBD2; J: TRBJ2-3; size: NA; V: TRBV4-1; CDR3: CASSRQGREGADTQYF; DNA: TGCGCCAGCAGCCGCCAGGGCAGGGAGGGAGCAGATACGCAGTATTTT
D: TRBD1; J: TRBJ2-1; size: NA; V: TRBV6-6; CDR3: CASSYHTSTGLGEQFF; DNA: TGTGCCAGCAGTTATCACACGTCGACAGGGTTAGGTGAGCAGTTCTTC
D: TRBD1; J: TRBJ1-1; size: NA; V: TRBV7-3; CDR3: CASSVTGGRNTEAFF; DNA: TGTGCCAGCAGCGTAACAGGGGGACGGAACACTGAAGCTTTCTTT
D: NA; J: TRBJ1-1; size: NA; V: TRBV13; CDR3: CASSYRDTEAFF; DNA: TGTGCCAGCAGCTACAGGGACACTGAAGCTTTCTTT
D: NA; J: TRBJ1-5; size: NA; V: TRBV9; CDR3: CASSVGGHGKPQHF; DNA: TGTGCCAGCAGCGTAGGGGGTCACGGAAAACCCCAGCATTTT
D: NA; J: TRBJ1-3; size: NA; V: TRBV7-6; CDR3: CASSLSGRTIYF; DNA: TGTGCCAGCAGCTTATCAGGGAGAACCATATATTTT
D: NA; J: TRBJ2-5; size: NA; V: TRBV5-4; CDR3: CASSFWTTKETQYF; DNA: TGTGCCAGCAGCTTCTGGACAACTAAAGAGACCCAGTACTTC
D: NA; J: TRBJ1-4; size: NA; V: TRBV9; CDR3: CASSVNGGESEKLFF; DNA: TGTGCCAGCAGCGTGAACGGGGGCGAGAGTGAAAAACTGTTTTTT
D: NA; J: TRBJ1-2; size: NA; V: TRBV4-1; CDR3: CASSQLTTGTSGYTF; DNA: TGCGCCAGCAGCCAACTAACCACAGGGACCAGCGGCTACACCTTC
D: TRBD1; J: TRBJ2-7; size: NA; V: TRBV12-5; CDR3: CASQGALYEQYF; DNA: TGTGCCAGTCAGGGGGCACTCTACGAGCAGTACTTC
D: TRBD2; J: TRBJ2-1; size: few; V: TRBV27; CDR3: CASSSPSGGRYNEQFF; DNA: TGTGCCAGCAGTTCGCCTAGCGGGGGCAGGTACAATGAGCAGTTCTTC
D: NA; J: TRBJ2-7; size: NA; V: TRBV11-2; CDR3: CASSWNPGLGYEQYF; DNA: TGTGCCAGCAGCTGGAATCCGGGCTTGGGGTACGAGCAGTACTTC
D: NA; J: TRBJ2-5; size: NA; V: TRBV28; CDR3: CASRPAGKRAQYF; DNA: TGTGCCAGCAGGCCAGCAGGGAAAAGGGCCCAGTACTTC
D: NA; J: TRBJ2-7; size: NA; V: TRBV5-5; CDR3: CASSFGAPGAYYEQYF; DNA: TGTGCCAGCAGCTTTGGCGCGCCAGGGGCCTACTACGAGCAGTACTTC
D: NA; J: TRBJ1-5; size: NA; V: TRBV7-9; CDR3: CASSLDSYNQPQHF; DNA: TGTGCCAGCAGCTTAGACAGCTACAATCAGCCCCAGCATTTT
D: NA; J: TRBJ1-5; size: NA; V: TRBV9; CDR3: CASSVDTNQPQHF; DNA: TGTGCCAGCAGCGTAGACACAAATCAGCCCCAGCATTTT
D: NA; J: TRBJ1-4; size: NA; V: TRBV14; CDR3: CASSPDSLSNEKLFF; DNA: TGTGCCAGCAGCCCGGACAGCCTCTCTAATGAAAAACTGTTTTTT
D: TRBD2; J: TRBJ2-2; size: once; V: TRBV5-1; CDR3: CASSRSGGAAGELFF; DNA: TGCGCCAGCAGCCGTAGCGGGGGGGCCGCCGGGGAGCTGTTTTTT
D: NA; J: TRBJ2-1; size: NA; V: TRBV4-2; CDR3: CASSSRGPHNEQFF; DNA: TGTGCCAGCAGCTCCCGGGGCCCTCACAATGAGCAGTTCTTC
D: NA; J: TRBJ1-5; size: NA; V: TRBV2; CDR3: CASSEGEFLNQPQHF; DNA: TGTGCCAGCAGTGAAGGAGAATTCCTCAATCAGCCCCAGCATTTT
D: TRBD1; J: TRBJ1-4; size: NA; V: TRBV10-3; CDR3: CAISESIRGRNEKLFF; DNA: TGTGCCATCAGTGAGTCGATCAGGGGGCGTAATGAAAAACTGTTTTTT
D: NA; J: TRBJ2-2; size: NA; V: TRBV11-2; CDR3: CASTFRVVTGELFF; DNA: TGTGCCAGCACCTTCAGGGTTGTGACCGGGGAGCTGTTTTTT
D: NA; J: TRBJ2-1; size: few; V: TRBV6-6; CDR3: CASSYSRLDNEQFF; DNA: TGTGCCAGCAGTTACTCGAGGCTGGACAATGAGCAGTTCTTC
D: NA; J: TRBJ1-3; size: NA; V: TRBV10-3; CDR3: CAISESRNPERTIYF; DNA: TGTGCCATCAGTGAGTCGCGGAACCCGGAGAGAACCATATATTTT
D: TRBD1; J: TRBJ1-2; size: NA; V: TRBV29-1; CDR3: CSVEDELGGGRGGGGYTF; DNA: TGCAGCGTTGAAGATGAATTGGGGGGCGGCAGGGGGGGTGGTGGCTACACCTTC
D: NA; J: TRBJ2-7; size: NA; V: TRBV11-2; CDR3: CASSLTAAYEQYF; DNA: TGTGCCAGCAGCTTAACAGCAGCCTACGAGCAGTACTTC
D: NA; J: TRBJ2-3; size: once; V: TRBV9; CDR3: CASSVPSGSTDTQYF; DNA: TGTGCCAGCAGCGTACCCTCTGGGAGCACAGATACGCAGTATTTT
D: NA; J: TRBJ2-5; size: NA; V: TRBV6-5; CDR3: CASSPQEGIQETQYF; DNA: TGTGCCAGCAGTCCCCAAGAGGGGATCCAAGAGACCCAGTACTTC
D: TRBD1; J: TRBJ2-5; size: NA; V: TRBV7-9; CDR3: CASSFGDSQETQYF; DNA: TGTGCCAGCAGCTTCGGGGACAGCCAAGAGACCCAGTACTTC
D: TRBD2; J: TRBJ2-3; size: NA; V: TRBV15; CDR3: CATSRTGTSVTQDTQYF; DNA: TGTGCCACCAGCAGAACCGGGACTAGCGTTACCCAAGATACGCAGTATTTT
D: NA; J: TRBJ2-2; size: NA; V: TRBV29-1; CDR3: CSVTEMLNTGELFF; DNA: TGCAGCGTGACTGAAATGTTGAACACCGGGGAGCTGTTTTTT
D: TRBD2; J: TRBJ2-3; size: NA; V: TRBV29-1; CDR3: CSFQPGLAGSNTQYF; DNA: TGCAGCTTTCAACCGGGACTAGCGGGGTCTAATACGCAGTATTTT
D: TRBD2; J: TRBJ2-7; size: NA; V: TRBV28; CDR3: CASSPLAGGPFEQYF; DNA: TGTGCCAGCAGTCCTCTAGCGGGGGGGCCCTTCGAGCAGTACTTC
D: TRBD1; J: TRBJ1-2; size: NA; V: TRBV7-9; CDR3: CASSPDRGEHYGYTF; DNA: TGTGCCAGCAGCCCGGACAGGGGTGAACACTATGGCTACACCTTC
D: NA; J: TRBJ1-2; size: NA; V: TRBV27; CDR3: CASTPSGGLTNYGYTF; DNA: TGTGCCAGCACCCCGTCGGGGGGCCTTACTAACTATGGCTACACCTTC
D: NA; J: TRBJ2-2; size: NA; V: TRBV5-4; CDR3: CASSRGQNTGELFF; DNA: TGTGCCAGCAGCCGGGGACAAAACACCGGGGAGCTGTTTTTT
D: TRBD1; J: TRBJ2-1; size: NA; V: TRBV5-1; CDR3: CASSAGTGDYNEQFF; DNA: TGCGCCAGCTCCGCCGGGACAGGGGACTACAATGAGCAGTTCTTC
D: TRBD1; J: TRBJ2-2; size: NA; V: TRBV28; CDR3: CASSRGQGNTGELFF; DNA: TGTGCCAGCAGTAGGGGACAGGGGAACACCGGGGAGCTGTTTTTT
D: NA; J: TRBJ2-3; size: once; V: TRBV5-1; CDR3: CASSSTAEMDTQYF; DNA: TGCGCCAGCAGCTCGACCGCCGAAATGGATACGCAGTATTTT